A single sample is the source of the 11 T cell receptor beta chains below, sequenced in a study of CD8+ T cells in alopecia areata. Treatment of the sample: oral pan-JAK inhibitor, 5-10 mg twice daily. Reverse transcription of extracted RNA yielded cDNA, which provided the sequencing template. Some clones are missing from TCRdb's copy, which holds only in-frame ones; the method was immunoSEQ multiplex PCR. The repertoire has fewer than 250,000 clones, around three fifths of them found once; the top ten carry over 1%. This material consisted of CD4+ T cells sorted from blood, taken at week 24, from a patient treated with tofacitinib. The receptors shown here come from a human donor with alopecia areata.

This clone was seen many times. This sequence joins TRBV19 and TRBJ2-1; TRBD1 matches at 11 bases. V was pared by 5 bases and J by 10 bases, with 10 bases of the junction left unmatched. The CDR3 contains 15 residues. CDR1 is LNHDA and CDR2 is SQIVND in the germline V gene (reference sequence). CDR3 in amino acids: CASSPRDRGSLEQFF. DNA of the CDR3: TGTGCCAGTAGTCCCCGGGACAGGGGGTCTCTGGAGCAGTTCTTC. Variable domain in full (rest from reference TRBV19 and TRBJ2-1): DGGITQSPKYLFRKEGQNVTLSCEQNLNHDAMYWYRQDPGQGLRLIYYSQIVNDFQKGDIAEGYSVSREKKESFPLTVTSAQKNPTAFYLCASSPRDRGSLEQFFGPGTRLTVL.

In its sample, this clone was seen a few times. This chain links TRBV2 with TRBJ1-1; 7 bases line up with TRBD1. The CDR3 extends over 14 amino acids. CDR1 is SNHLY and CDR2 is FYNNEI in the germline V gene. V shed 8 bases, J shed 1 base, and the junction held 7 bases outside the gene matches. This chain's CDR3 is CASGTDYPNTEAFF. The DNA of the CDR3 is TGTGCCAGCGGGACAGATTACCCGAACACTGAAGCTTTCTTT.

A note on this clone: Other DNA sequences of this sample code for an identical CDR3. J is TRBJ2-3 and V is TRBV10-3; TRBD2 matches 8 bases. The V gene's germline CDR1 is ENHRY and CDR2 SYGVKD. This CDR3 has 14 residues. J was trimmed by 1 base and V by 3 bases; bases with no gene match: 0. DNA of the CDR3: TGTGCCATCAGTGACGGGGGGGGCACAGATACGCAGTATTTT. Protein: CAISDGGGTDTQYF.

This rearrangement joins TRBV5-4 to TRBJ1-2; D may be TRBD1 (6 bases). The germline V gene encodes CDR1 SGHNT and CDR2 YYREEE (reference sequence). The CDR3 length is 13 residues. The V gene lost 1 base and the J gene lost 5 bases, with 9 bases spanning the gap. The chain's CDR3 is CASSLTDSYGYTF. CDR3 DNA: TGTGCCAGCAGCTTGACGGACAGTTATGGCTACACCTTC.

This clone turned up a few times. This chain connects TRBV29-1 to TRBJ1-1; TRBD1 aligns across 7 bases. The CDR3 consists of 14 residues. Germline CDR1 SQVTM, CDR2 ANQGSEA. J was trimmed by 2 bases and V by 6 bases; bases with no gene match: 9. The DNA for the CDR3 is TGCAGCGTCGAAACGACAGGGACCAACACTGAAGCTTTCTTT. It specifies CSVETTGTNTEAFF.

This clone was counted a few times. The V gene is TRBV7-2, the J gene TRBJ2-1, with a tentative D call TRBD1 (6 bases). Germline V lookup: CDR1 SGHTA, CDR2 FQGNSA. The V end was cut by 5 bases, the J end by 7 bases, with 15 bases between. The CDR3 runs 14 residues. CDR3 loop: CASSLDNRGNEQFF. The CDR3 DNA sequence: TGTGCCAGCAGCCTCGACAATAGGGGGAATGAGCAGTTCTTC.

V and J are TRBV5-1 and TRBJ2-3; D perhaps matches TRBD1 (5 bases). Per germline, CDR1 SGHRS and CDR2 YFSETQ. There are 15 residues in the CDR3. The germline V and J ends were trimmed by 2 bases and 5 bases, with 15 bases remaining between them. The CDR3 spells CASSFSRTGKDTQYF. The DNA for the CDR3 is TGCGCCAGCAGCTTCTCCCGAACAGGAAAAGATACGCAGTATTTT.

By its share, this clone is medium-sized. The chain links TRBV29-1 to TRBJ1-2; 9 bases match TRBD1. V lost 4 bases and J lost 6; bases outside the gene matches: 6. Germline V CDR1 and CDR2: SQVTM, ANQGSEA. This CDR3 is built from 13 residues. CDR3 DNA sequence: TGCAGCGTTGTCGGGACAGGGAGACATGGCTACACCTTC. This codes for CSVVGTGRHGYTF.

CDR3 region: CAWSIGTGTNQPQHF. The DNA of the CDR3 is TGTGCCTGGAGTATAGGGACAGGGACCAATCAGCCCCAGCATTTT. J is TRBJ1-5 and V is TRBV30; 9 nucleotides agree with TRBD1. The CDR3 spans 15 residues. Germline V gene data show CDR1 as GTSNPN and CDR2 as SVGIG (reference sequence). The V and J ends lost 2 bases and 3 bases, in that order; junction bases with no gene match: 5. Combining the CDR3 with reference TRBV30 and TRBJ1-5 gives the whole variable domain SQTIHQWPATLVQPVGSPLSLECTVEGTSNPNLYWYRQAAGRGLQLLFYSVGIGQISSEVPQNLSASRPQDRQFILSSKKLLLSDSGFYLCAWSIGTGTNQPQHFGDGTRLSIL.

The CDR3 protein is CSVGLPTGEQYF. CDR3 in DNA: TGCAGCGTTGGGCTCCCCACGGGGGAGCAGTACTTC. The rearrangement uses TRBV29-1 and TRBJ2-7; perhaps TRBD2 as D (5 bases). Trimming pared 4 bases from V and 7 bases from J, leaving 14 bases between. CDR1 is SQVTM and CDR2 is ANQGSEA in the germline V gene. This CDR3 is built from 12 residues.

The chain uses TRBV7-2 and TRBJ1-2; 12 bases align to TRBD1. The CDR3 totals 18 residues. The J segment lost 5 bases and the V segment lost 5 bases, leaving 15 bases of the junction unmatched. CDR1 and CDR2 from the germline V gene are SGHTA and FQGNSA. CDR3 region: CASSRGQGADVGPYGYTF. The CDR3 DNA is TGTGCCAGCAGCAGGGGACAGGGGGCTGACGTTGGCCCATATGGCTACACCTTC.